Sequencing of this TCR beta chain was carried out in a study of shared clonotypes between healthy human individuals. A single count supports this clone. TCRdb keeps only in-frame clones here, not all; method: immunoSEQ multiplex PCR. This table has 650,000 to 800,000 clones, about two thirds appearing once. The CDR3 covers 14 residues. V lost 5 bases, J lost 4 bases, and 11 bases lay in between. From germline, CDR1 is SGHDN and CDR2 FVKESK. Sequenced material: memory CD4+ T cells sorted from blood. The subset is: CD45RA-negative fraction. This clonotype originated in a woman in her twenties or thirties in good health. This rearrangement joins TRBV14 to TRBJ2-2; D gene ambiguous. The CDR3 region has the DNA TGTGCCAGCAGCGGCAAACTGATCACCGGGGAGCTGTTTTTT. Its protein is CASSGKLITGELFF. The whole variable domain, remainder taken from reference TRBV14 and TRBJ2-2, is EAGVTQFPSHSVIEKGQTVTLRCDPISGHDNLYWYRRVMGKEIKFLLHFVKESKQDESGMPNNRFLAERTGGTYSTLKVQPAELEDSGVYFCASSGKLITGELFFGEGSRLTVL.